This TCR beta chain was found in a study of OX40 agonist ivuxolimab in advanced cancers. Looking at the study overall: The patients' treatment was ivuxolimab, an agonistic anti-OX40 (CD134) antibody. Three patients, one with hepatocellular carcinoma and two with cutaneous melanoma, responded partially. Study conclusions and caveats: Near-lowest levels of clonal expansion characterized partial responders at 0.1-3.0 mg/kg.

Some clones are missing from TCRdb's copy, which holds only in-frame ones; the method was immunoSEQ multiplex PCR. Among over 95,000 clones, about 79% were seen once, and the ten largest hold roughly 1.5%. As regards this clone: The antigen is not known.

No patient had autoimmune disease or received systemic immunosuppression. The CDR3 consists of 16 residues. Trimming took 3 bases from V and 1 from J; bases not matched to a gene: 6. Germline CDR1 SGDLS, CDR2 YYNGEE. The rearrangement uses TRBV9 and TRBJ2-2, with 7 bases lining up with TRBD1. The source was CD4+ or CD8+ T cells sorted from blood, collected in a trial of the OX40 agonist ivuxolimab. This receptor was taken from an adult with an advanced solid tumor such as melanoma, head and neck, liver or kidney cancer. The CDR3 DNA sequence: TGTGCCAGCAGCGCCCGGACAGGCCTGAACACCGGGGAGCTGTTTTTT. Protein sequence: CASSARTGLNTGELFF.